These T cell receptor beta chains were read from a single sample in a study of T cell responses to AZD1222 COVID-19 vaccine. The data were produced by immunoSEQ multiplex PCR, yet TCRdb's version contains in-frame clones alone and is incomplete. This table has 84,000 or so clones, around nine tenths appearing once. Source: peripheral blood, taken 28 days after the second AZD1222 dose. The receptors here all came from an adult who received the AZD1222 COVID-19 vaccine. The CDR3 runs from the conserved cysteine through the conserved F or W. D genes are given only for firm matches. Only part of the rows carry a size: once, few, many, or a class if the clone is expanded.

d_gene	abundance	v_gene	j_gene	CDR3nt	CDR3aa
.	.	TRBV29-1	TRBJ1-1	TGCAGCGTGGGCTCTGGGACCGAAGCTTTCTTT	CSVGSGTEAFF
.	.	TRBV2	TRBJ1-3	TGTGCCAAGGCATCCATCTCTGGAAACACCATATATTTT	CAKASISGNTIYF
.	.	TRBV3-1/TRBV3-2	TRBJ2-1	TGTGCCAGCAGCCACCTCAAGGGCATAGACTACAATGAGCAGTTCTTC	CASSHLKGIDYNEQFF
.	.	TRBV30	TRBJ2-3	TGTGCCTGGAGTCGACCTCACACAGATACGCAGTATTTT	CAWSRPHTDTQYF
.	once	TRBV24-1	TRBJ2-3	TGTGCCACCAGTGACGCCACCGCGACAGCGATCGCGGGGACTAGCACAGATACGCAGTATTTT	CATSDATATAIAGTSTDTQYF
.	.	TRBV9	TRBJ2-3	TGTGCCAGCAGCGTAGAGAAGGAAGGTAGCCGAGATACGCAGTATTTT	CASSVEKEGSRDTQYF
.	once	TRBV6-5	TRBJ1-1	TGTGCCAGCAGTTATTCCGGGGGTACTGAAGCTTTCTTT	CASSYSGGTEAFF
TRBD1	few	TRBV27	TRBJ1-2	TGTGCCAGCAGTTTAAAGGTCCTAATGGGGACAGGGTTCGGGCTTGGCTACACCTTC	CASSLKVLMGTGFGLGYTF
.	.	TRBV5-6	TRBJ2-1	TGTGCCAGCAGCTGGAGACTAGTTCGGTTCTCGGGGGCTCACAATGAGCAGTTCTTC	CASSWRLVRFSGAHNEQFF
TRBD2	.	TRBV11-2	TRBJ2-3	TGTGCCAGCAGCTTAGAGGGGGGGAGCACAGATACGCAGTATTTT	CASSLEGGSTDTQYF
.	.	TRBV29-1	TRBJ1-1	TGCAGCGTGAGGGCGGTGACGGTGAACACTGAAGCTTTCTTT	CSVRAVTVNTEAFF
TRBD2	once	TRBV3-1/TRBV3-2	TRBJ2-7	TGTGCCAGCAGCGCTCCTGGACTAGCCCGCGGCCCGTACTTC	CASSAPGLARGPYF
.	.	TRBV12-3/TRBV12-4	TRBJ1-3	TGTGCCAGCAGGAAGATTGGTACAAACACCATATATTTT	CASRKIGTNTIYF
.	once	TRBV7-9	TRBJ1-5	TGTGCCAGCAGCTTAACGGACAGCAATCAGCCCCAGCATTTT	CASSLTDSNQPQHF
.	.	TRBV12-3/TRBV12-4	TRBJ1-1	TGTGCCAGCAATACAGGGTCCCACACTGAAGCTTTCTTT	CASNTGSHTEAFF
TRBD1	.	TRBV20-1	TRBJ1-5	TGCAGTGCTGGACAGGGAGAGCCCCAGCATTTT	CSAGQGEPQHF
.	few	TRBV12-3/TRBV12-4	TRBJ2-7	TGTGCCAGTAAAAGACAGGCACCCTTTGGGCAGTACTTC	CASKRQAPFGQYF
TRBD1	.	TRBV5-6	TRBJ1-4	TGTGCCAGCAGTCTCCCCCGGGACAGGGCGTACGTGGGTGAAAAACTGTTTTTT	CASSLPRDRAYVGEKLFF
.	.	TRBV10-1	TRBJ2-7	TGCGCCAGCAGTGAAGGGTCTCTAACGGATGAGCAGTACTTC	CASSEGSLTDEQYF
.	.	TRBV3-1/TRBV3-2	TRBJ2-1	TGTGCCAGCAGCCAGACGGGGAATGAGCAGTTCTTC	CASSQTGNEQFF
.	.	TRBV5-1	TRBJ2-1	TGCGCCAGGCTCCCGGGTCCCTCCTACAATGAGCAGTTCTTC	CARLPGPSYNEQFF
TRBD1	once	TRBV7-9	TRBJ2-3	TGTGCCAGCAGCCTGGGACAGTCCACAGATACGCAGTATTTT	CASSLGQSTDTQYF
.	.	TRBV28	TRBJ2-7	TGTGCCAGCAGTTTGGTCTTATTCACCGCGGGTTCCTACGAGCAGTACTTC	CASSLVLFTAGSYEQYF
TRBD2	.	TRBV5-1	TRBJ2-3	TGCGCCAGCAGCCCAGGGACTAGCGGGGGGGCAGATACGCAGTATTTT	CASSPGTSGGADTQYF
.	.	TRBV2	TRBJ2-7	TGTGCCAGCAGTGTTGAACAGTCCGGCGAGCAGTACTTC	CASSVEQSGEQYF
.	.	TRBV19	TRBJ1-1	TGTGCCAGTAAACAGAACACTGAAGCTTTCTTT	CASKQNTEAFF
.	.	TRBV12-3/TRBV12-4	TRBJ1-2	TGTGCCAGCAGTTTCGTCAACTATGGCTACACCTTC	CASSFVNYGYTF
.	.	TRBV7-8	TRBJ1-1	TGTGCCAGCAGCTTAAGTCTTTGGGACGAAGAAGCTTTCTTT	CASSLSLWDEEAFF
TRBD2	.	TRBV3-1/TRBV3-2	TRBJ2-7	TGTGCCAGCAGCCAAGTCTATTCCAGCGGGAGTCGGGTTTCCGACGAGCAGTACTTC	CASSQVYSSGSRVSDEQYF
.	.	TRBV12-3/TRBV12-4	TRBJ1-1	TGTGCCAGCAATAGCGACAGCTCCACTGAAGCTTTCTTT	CASNSDSSTEAFF
.	.	TRBV5-1	TRBJ2-5	TGCGCCAGCAGCTTGGTAGGACCCGGGGAGACCCAGTACTTC	CASSLVGPGETQYF
TRBD1	.	TRBV13	TRBJ1-1	TGTGCCAGCAGCTTAGGACCCGGGACAGATAACACTGAAGCTTTCTTT	CASSLGPGTDNTEAFF
.	.	TRBV3-1/TRBV3-2	TRBJ2-7	TGTGCCAGCAGCCAAGAGAAAGCGGTTCCCTACGAGCAGTACTTC	CASSQEKAVPYEQYF
.	.	TRBV29-1	TRBJ1-1	TGCAGCGGAGGTTTGGGGAGCACTGAAGCTTTCTTT	CSGGLGSTEAFF
.	once	TRBV2	TRBJ1-5	TGTGCCAGCGTCCCCAGGGTCGATCAGCCCCAGCATTTT	CASVPRVDQPQHF
.	.	TRBV5-4	TRBJ2-7	TGTGCCAGCAGCTTGATAGTCTCGCCGTCCTCCTACGAGCAGTACTTC	CASSLIVSPSSYEQYF
TRBD2	.	TRBV24-1	TRBJ2-3	TGTGCCACCAGTGATAAGCGGGGGAGCACAGATACGCAGTATTTT	CATSDKRGSTDTQYF
.	.	TRBV30	TRBJ1-1	TGTGCCTGGAGTGACGCGCCGGGACCGGTGAACACTGAAGCTTTCTTT	CAWSDAPGPVNTEAFF
.	.	TRBV5-1	TRBJ2-5	TGCGCCAGCAGCTTGAATGCGGGAGAGACCCAGTACTTC	CASSLNAGETQYF
TRBD2	.	TRBV10-3	TRBJ2-1	TGTGCCATCAGTGATACGGCTAGCGGGAGGGCCGGTTGGTCCTACAATGAGCAGTTCTTC	CAISDTASGRAGWSYNEQFF
.	.	TRBV7-9	TRBJ1-3	TGTGCCAGCAGCCCGAGCTCTGGAAACACCATATATTTT	CASSPSSGNTIYF
.	.	TRBV7-9	TRBJ2-1	TGTGCCAGCTCTTCGGACTACTCCTACAATGAGCAGTTCTTC	CASSSDYSYNEQFF
TRBD1	.	TRBV9	TRBJ2-3	TGTGCCAGCAGACAAGGACAGGGTCCAGATACGCAGTATTTT	CASRQGQGPDTQYF
.	.	TRBV2	TRBJ1-2	TGTGCCAGCAAAGAACAGGGATGGTATGGCTACACCTTC	CASKEQGWYGYTF
TRBD1	.	TRBV28	TRBJ2-3	TGTGCCAGCAGGAAGGGACAGGACACAGATACGCAGTATTTT	CASRKGQDTDTQYF
TRBD1	.	TRBV5-1	TRBJ2-3	TGCGCCAGCAGCTTGGAGGGACAGGGGGTAACAGATACGCAGTATTTT	CASSLEGQGVTDTQYF
TRBD2	.	TRBV11-3	TRBJ2-2	TGTGCCAGCACCGAACTAGCGGGAGGATTAGCCGGGGAGCTGTTTTTT	CASTELAGGLAGELFF
TRBD1	once	TRBV27	TRBJ1-5	TGTGCCAGCAGTTTATCGGGGACAGCAAATCAGCCCCAGCATTTT	CASSLSGTANQPQHF
TRBD2	few	TRBV9	TRBJ2-1	TGTGCCAGCAGCGTACTAGCGGGAGGTGGGGAGCAGTTCTTC	CASSVLAGGGEQFF
TRBD2	once	TRBV9	TRBJ2-2	TGTGCCAGCAGCACTGGGACTAGCGGGAGGGAGACCGGGGAGCTGTTTTTT	CASSTGTSGRETGELFF
TRBD1	.	TRBV10-3	TRBJ2-7	TGTGCCATCAGTGGCGGGACAGGGCCTTACGAGCAGTACTTC	CAISGGTGPYEQYF
TRBD1	.	TRBV19	TRBJ2-7	TGTGCCAGTAGTTTAATCGGGACCTCAGGACAGGGAATATCCTACGAGCAGTACTTC	CASSLIGTSGQGISYEQYF
TRBD1	.	TRBV19	TRBJ2-2	TGTGCCAGTAGTCTCTACAGGGGCGAGAACACCGGGGAGCTGTTTTTT	CASSLYRGENTGELFF
.	.	TRBV30	TRBJ1-6	TGTGCCTGGACGGGGGGCCCCGATTCACCCCTCCACTTT	CAWTGGPDSPLHF